The 30 T cell receptor beta chains below come from one sample, sequenced in a study of blood T cell repertoires in COVID-19. TCRdb's table, derived via immunoSEQ multiplex PCR, lists solely in-frame clones and lacks some. The sample carries about 59,000 clones, more than 60% recorded once. The sample consisted of peripheral blood. The receptors were sampled from a woman aged 70-85 years with acute or convalescent COVID-19.

The chain recombines TRBV5-1 with TRBJ1-2; D is uncertain. The CDR3 extends over 17 amino acids. Germline CDR1 reads SGHRS; CDR2 reads YFSETQ. The V end lost 4 bases, the J end lost 2 bases, and 21 bases lay between the germline ends. CDR3 in amino acids: CASSRRAEQDLNYGYTF. CDR3 bases: TGCGCCAGCAGCCGGCGGGCGGAGCAAGACTTAAACTATGGCTACACCTTC. The whole variable domain, filled in from reference TRBV5-1 and TRBJ1-2, reads KAGVTQTPRYLIKTRGQQVTLSCSPISGHRSVSWYQQTPGQGLQFLFEYFSETQRNKGNFPGRFSGRQFSNSRSEMNVSTLELGDSALYLCASSRRAEQDLNYGYTFGSGTRLTVV.

V usage is TRBV6-5 and J usage is TRBJ1-4; D call uncertain. Germline V lookup: CDR1 MNHEY, CDR2 SVGAGI. V lost 0 bases to trimming and J lost 8 bases, with 10 bases between them. CDR3 length equals 14 residues. The CDR3 loop is CASSYSISGEKLFF. CDR3 in DNA: TGTGCCAGCAGTTACTCGATTTCGGGGGAAAAACTGTTTTTT.

A few counts support this clone. The chain has TRBV4-1 and TRBJ2-4; 9 nucleotides line up with TRBD2. The CDR3 runs 14 residues. The germline gives CDR1 MGHRA, CDR2 YSYEKL. The V gene end was trimmed by 0 bases and the J gene end by 16 bases; junction bases not matched to a gene: 10. CDR3 in amino acids: CASSQEGTSGFRYF. In DNA, the CDR3 is TGCGCCAGCAGCCAAGAGGGAACTAGCGGGTTCCGATACTTC.

J is TRBJ1-5 and V is TRBV3-1 (or the pseudogene TRBV3-2); D might be TRBD1 (5 bases). This CDR3 has 14 residues. CDR1 and CDR2 from the germline V gene are LGHDT and YNNKEL (reference sequence). Trimming took 3 bases from V and 3 from J, leaving 9 bases between them. The CDR3 is CASSHSGNNQPQHF. The CDR3, as DNA: TGTGCCAGCAGCCATTCAGGGAACAATCAGCCCCAGCATTTT.

There are many counts of this clone. The rearrangement joins TRBV7-9 to TRBJ1-1, with 7 bases identical to TRBD1. CDR3 length: 15 residues. CDR1 and CDR2 (germline): SEHNR, FQNEAQ (reference sequence). V lost 2 bases to trimming and J lost 1 base; unmatched junction nucleotides: 4. CDR3 nucleotide sequence: TGTGCCAGCAGCTTACAGGGGGTAGGGAACACTGAAGCTTTCTTT. This codes for CASSLQGVGNTEAFF.

The rearrangement uses TRBV5-1 and TRBJ1-1; 9 positions match TRBD1. V lost 2 bases and J lost 3; bases outside the gene matches: 5. The CDR3 contains 15 residues. The germline gives CDR1 SGHRS, CDR2 YFSETQ. CDR3 protein: CASSLAGQGYTEAFF. The CDR3 coding sequence is TGCGCCAGCAGCTTAGCCGGACAGGGGTACACTGAAGCTTTCTTT.

This clone occurred once. This rearrangement joins TRBV7-3 to TRBJ2-3, with D possibly TRBD1 on 6 matching bases. The CDR3 totals 18 residues. CDR1 and CDR2 from the germline V gene are SGHTA and FQGTGA. V lost 1 base, J lost 0 bases, and 17 bases lay in between. The CDR3 bases are TGTGCCAGCAGCTTAAAAGCCGGGACACAAACTAGCACAGATACGCAGTATTTT. Translated, it gives CASSLKAGTQTSTDTQYF.

The chain recombines TRBV10-3 with TRBJ1-2, with D perhaps matching TRBD1 (5 bases). Trimming cost V 0 bases and J 6 bases, with 11 bases left between them. The CDR3 is 14 amino acids. CDR1 ENHRY and CDR2 SYGVKD come from the germline V gene. For the CDR3, the DNA is TGTGCCATCAGTGAGTCGGGGCAGAGAGATGGCTACACCTTC. It translates to CAISESGQRDGYTF.

This clone was counted only a few times. The chain employs TRBV19 and TRBJ2-5; D call uncertain. There are 12 residues in the CDR3. The V end lost 5 bases, the J end lost 1 base, and 5 bases lay between the germline ends. CDR1 is LNHDA, CDR2 SQIVND, per germline (reference sequence). CDR3 DNA: TGTGCCAGTAGTTACAGCCAAGAGACCCAGTACTTC. Protein: CASSYSQETQYF.

The V gene is TRBV9, the J gene TRBJ1-1; 11 bases are a match to TRBD1. This CDR3 comprises 14 residues. Germline lookup yields CDR1 SGDLS and CDR2 YYNGEE. The junction had 4 bases not matched to a gene; V was cut back by 3 bases and J by 6 bases. The CDR3 bases are TGTGCCAGCAGCGGGGACAGGGGGATTGCTGAAGCTTTCTTT. Translation: CASSGDRGIAEAFF.

This clone was recorded a few times. V is TRBV4-2 and J is TRBJ1-4; perhaps TRBD1 as D (6 bases). In germline, CDR1 is LGHNA, CDR2 YNFKEQ. The CDR3 is 20 amino acids. V gave up 3 bases and J gave up 8 bases, with 31 bases separating them. The CDR3 spells CASSQIRGIGARVTSEKLFF. CDR3 coding DNA: TGTGCCAGCAGCCAGATTAGGGGGATCGGGGCTAGGGTGACTAGCGAAAAACTGTTTTTT.

In DNA, the CDR3 is TGCAGCGTTGAAGATATAGGGGGTAGATACGAGCAGTACTTC. Its translation is CSVEDIGGRYEQYF. The chain carries TRBV29-1 and TRBJ2-7, with D possibly matching TRBD1 (6 bases). CDR3 size: 14 residues. V dropped 0 bases and J dropped 4 bases, with 13 bases sitting between them. CDR1 and CDR2 from the germline V gene are SQVTM and ANQGSEA.

The chain joins TRBV5-1 to TRBJ1-2, with 8 bases that match TRBD1. Germline V gives CDR1 SGHRS, CDR2 YFSETQ. The trim removed 2 bases at V and 6 bases at J, leaving 9 bases unmatched. This CDR3 is built from 15 residues. The CDR3 nucleotides are TGCGCCAGCAGCTTAGTTCAGGGGGCGAAAGATGGCTACACCTTC. It translates to CASSLVQGAKDGYTF.

This clone appeared a single time. The chain couples TRBV19 to TRBJ2-2, with 9 nucleotides matching TRBD1. V lost 7 bases to trimming and J lost 5 bases; unmatched junction nucleotides: 5. CDR3 length: 14 residues. Per germline, CDR1 LNHDA and CDR2 SQIVND (reference sequence). The CDR3 here is CASTKTGGTGELFF. The CDR3 nucleotides are TGTGCCAGTACTAAGACAGGGGGTACCGGGGAGCTGTTTTTT.

The chain has TRBV4-1 and TRBJ1-3; no reliable D call. The CDR3 totals 18 residues. Between the trimmed V and J ends, which lost 3 bases and 4 bases, there was a span of 22 bases. The germline V gene has CDR1 MGHRA and CDR2 YSYEKL. The CDR3: CASSQLIGGHTLGNTIYF. The CDR3 bases are TGCGCCAGCAGCCAGCTGATCGGAGGGCACACCTTGGGAAACACCATATATTTT.

This clone was picked up a small number of times. This chain joins TRBV11-2 and TRBJ1-1; a possible D gene is TRBD1 (5 bases). This CDR3 is 15 amino acids long. Trimming removed 7 bases at V and 1 base at J, with 16 bases between. Germline-derived CDR1 and CDR2 are SGHAT and FQNNGV. CDR3 nucleotide sequence: TGTGCCAGCACTCCGGAAGGGGTTGCGAACACTGAAGCTTTCTTT. Translated, it gives CASTPEGVANTEAFF.

This clone was seen repeatedly, ten times or more. The chain joins TRBV7-9 to TRBJ1-4; perhaps TRBD1 as D (5 bases). From germline, CDR1 is SEHNR and CDR2 FQNEAQ (reference sequence). Trimming stripped 1 base from V and 7 bases from J, with 13 bases between. The CDR3 loop spans 15 amino acids. DNA for the CDR3: TGTGCCAGCAGCTTAGTGGGCAGGGATCGTGAAAAACTGTTTTTT. Translation: CASSLVGRDREKLFF.

The chain carries TRBV30 and TRBJ1-6; perhaps TRBD1 as D (6 bases). The CDR3 spans 15 residues. V shed 4 bases and J shed 6 bases, with 16 bases lying between them. CDR1 is GTSNPN and CDR2 is SVGIG in the germline V gene (reference sequence). In nucleotides, the CDR3 is TGTGCCTGGACCGGAACAGGGCCGTTTAATTCACCCCTCCACTTT. Its protein product is CAWTGTGPFNSPLHF.

This chain connects TRBV15 to TRBJ1-2; 9 positions match TRBD1. The CDR3 loop spans 13 amino acids. The junction had 3 bases not matched to a gene; V was cut back by 2 bases and J by 8 bases. CDR1 is LNHNV, CDR2 YYDKDF, per germline (reference sequence). CDR3 DNA: TGTGCCACCAGCAGAAATACAGGGGGCGGCTACACCTTC. Its protein is CATSRNTGGGYTF.

Concerning this clone itself: This same CDR3 is encoded by further DNA sequences in the sample. This chain uses TRBV19 with TRBJ2-5; the D is unclear. From germline, CDR1 is LNHDA and CDR2 SQIVND (reference sequence). This CDR3 region has 13 residues. V was cut by 1 base and J by 1 base, with 4 bases left in between. Written as DNA, the CDR3 is TGTGCCAGTAGTATAGGCAGCCAAGAGACCCAGTACTTC. Its protein product is CASSIGSQETQYF.

V gene TRBV7-3 combines with J gene TRBJ1-1; TRBD1 matches at 7 bases. This CDR3 comprises 14 residues. V was pared by 5 bases and J by 11 bases, with 14 bases of the junction left unmatched. Germline lookup yields CDR1 SGHTA and CDR2 FQGTGA. The CDR3, as DNA: TGTGCCAGCAGCCCCATGGGGTTCGACAGGGCCGCTTTCTTT. Its translation: CASSPMGFDRAAFF. The full variable domain, with the rest looked up from reference TRBV7-3 and TRBJ1-1, is GAGVSQTPSNKVTEKGKYVELRCDPISGHTALYWYRQSLGQGPEFLIYFQGTGAADDSGLPNDRFFAVRPEGSVSTLKIQRTERGDSAVYLCASSPMGFDRAAFFGQGTRLTVV.

The chain recombines TRBV24-1 with TRBJ2-1, with 7 positions matching TRBD1. The germline V gene encodes CDR1 KGHDR and CDR2 SFDVKD. The junction had 3 bases not matched to a gene; V was cut back by 4 bases and J by 4 bases. The CDR3 is made up of 14 amino acids. Here the CDR3 DNA reads TGTGCCACCAGTGACCCGACAGGGTACAATGAGCAGTTCTTC. It is translated as CATSDPTGYNEQFF.

The chain joins TRBV19 to TRBJ1-1; 8 nucleotides line up with TRBD1. This CDR3 contains 14 residues. Germline CDR1 LNHDA, CDR2 SQIVND (reference sequence). The V gene end was trimmed by 5 bases and the J gene end by 5 bases; junction bases not matched to a gene: 7. CDR3 in DNA: TGTGCCAGTAGTGCAGCAGGGGGCCCGACTGAAGCTTTCTTT. Amino acids: CASSAAGGPTEAFF.

V usage is TRBV27 and J usage is TRBJ1-2, with 9 bases fitting TRBD1. The CDR3 contains 15 residues. Germline V CDR1 and CDR2: MNHEY, SMNVEV (reference sequence). With V trimmed by 5 bases and J by 5 bases, 9 bases remained unmatched. The CDR3 coding sequence is TGTGCCAGCAGTCTCTCGGGACAGGGAAATTATGGCTACACCTTC. Translated, it gives CASSLSGQGNYGYTF.

This clone came up a few times. J is TRBJ1-5 and V is TRBV4-1; D possibly corresponds to TRBD1 (6 bases). The CDR3 length is 16 residues. V gave up 1 base and J gave up 5 bases, with 15 bases separating them. Germline V gene data show CDR1 as MGHRA and CDR2 as YSYEKL. The CDR3 reads CASSQGLQGRYQPQHF. The CDR3 nucleotides are TGCGCCAGCAGCCAAGGGCTCCAGGGGCGTTATCAGCCCCAGCATTTT.

This sequence joins TRBV11-2 and TRBJ2-4; possible D gene TRBD1, 5 bases. CDR3 size: 11 residues. The germline CDR1 and CDR2 sequences are SGHAT and FQNNGV. Trimming left V 5 bases short and J 9 bases short, with 8 bases between. CDR3 protein: CASSRTGIQYF. CDR3 DNA: TGTGCCAGCAGCCGTACAGGCATTCAGTACTTC.

The chain uses TRBV25-1 and TRBJ2-5, with TRBD2 matching over 7 bases. The CDR3 extends over 17 amino acids. Per germline, CDR1 MGHDK and CDR2 SYGVNS. Trimming took 1 base from V and 0 from J; bases not matched to a gene: 8. In DNA form, the CDR3 reads TGTGCCAGCAGTGAATTGGGTAGCGGGCCTCACCAAGAGACCCAGTACTTC. This sequence encodes CASSELGSGPHQETQYF.

This clone was observed a single time. The chain combines TRBV24-1 with TRBJ2-3, with TRBD1 matching over 9 bases. CDR1 is KGHDR and CDR2 is SFDVKD in the germline V gene. The CDR3 is 14 amino acids. The V gene end was trimmed by 7 bases and the J gene end by 6 bases; junction bases not matched to a gene: 7. CDR3: CATSEQGAGDTQYF. CDR3 DNA sequence: TGTGCCACCAGCGAACAGGGGGCTGGGGATACGCAGTATTTT.

This chain joins TRBV9 and TRBJ1-6; D remains ambiguous. Germline V CDR1 and CDR2: SGDLS, YYNGEE. The CDR3 covers 13 residues. The ends were cut back, 9 bases at V and 8 bases at J, with 15 bases in the middle. The CDR3 nucleotides are TGTGCCACCCTGACACCCCACCATTCACCCCTCCACTTT. Translating gives CATLTPHHSPLHF.

This sequence joins TRBV6-5 and TRBJ2-1; the D is unclear. Germline V gene sequence: CDR1 MNHEY, CDR2 SVGAGI. The V gene lost 2 bases and the J gene lost 4 bases, with 6 bases spanning the gap. The CDR3 loop spans 13 amino acids. The CDR3 region is CASSYSDYNEQFF. CDR3 nucleotides: TGTGCCAGCAGTTACAGCGATTACAATGAGCAGTTCTTC.